The present entry profiles one T cell receptor beta chain with its context. Its specificity is unknown. This sample is part of a study of blood T cells in healthy people across ages. The CDR3 has 14 amino acids. J was trimmed by 3 bases and V by 4 bases; bases with no gene match: 5. Germline V lookup: CDR1 SGHDN, CDR2 FVKESK. Study-wide results and caveats: In the absence of known donor CMV status, changes in expanded clonotypes were possibly confounded. One million T cells yielded diversity estimates that were considered underestimates.

With a J-beta primer mix and a sample-barcoded 5' primer, a second PCR ran 7 to 11 cycles. One entry per CDR3 protein results from TCRdb running MiXCR on the 5' RACE reads. The data hold 650,000 to 800,000 distinct CDR3 sequences, with about 50% observed a single time. The TCR was taken from a woman older than 75 in good health. This chain joins TRBV14 and TRBJ2-5; 7 nucleotides agree with TRBD1. Specimen: blood. CDR3 coding DNA: TGTGCCAGCAGCCTTGGGACAGAGAAAGAGACCCAGTACTTC. It is translated as CASSLGTEKETQYF.